Below are 14 T cell receptor beta chains sequenced from a single sample in a study of regulatory T cells in long-lasting Graves disease. CDR3 regions were amplified by Arm-PCR using iRepertoire HTBI primers to build TCR beta libraries. TCRdb used MiXCR to reprocess the multiplex PCR reads, holding one entry per CDR3 protein. The sample holds 680,000 or so distinct CDR3 sequences, roughly 15% seen once. Time point noted: newly diagnosed GD, antithyroid drugs for less than 3 months. Construction of the TCR library relied on RNA isolated from PBMCs. The same data also contributed to another study, on T cells in Graves' hyperthyroidism and ophthalmopathy.

Sequencing used peripheral blood mononuclear cells (PBMCs), obtained at new diagnosis, from a patient treated with antithyroid drugs. These receptors were obtained from a woman in her twenties or thirties with Graves disease.

At least ten counts were recorded for this clonotype. This chain joins TRBV7-3 and TRBJ2-5; 9 bases are shared with TRBD2. The length of the CDR3 is 15 residues. V trimming: 5 bases; J trimming: 4 bases; junction bases outside the gene matches: 8. CDR1 is SGHTA, CDR2 FQGTGA, per germline. The CDR3 bases are TGTGCCAGCAGCCGATCGACTAGCGGCCTAGAGACCCAGTACTTC. It is translated as CASSRSTSGLETQYF.

This clonotype has a handful of counts. The CDR3 loop is CAWNPGQGTYEQYF. DNA of the CDR3: TGTGCCTGGAATCCTGGACAGGGGACGTACGAGCAGTACTTC. This chain uses TRBV30 with TRBJ2-7; TRBD1 matches 9 bases. The germline V gene has CDR1 GTSNPN and CDR2 SVGIG (reference sequence). The CDR3 is made up of 14 amino acids. Losses at the gene ends were 4 bases for V and 4 bases for J; bases not matched to a gene: 8.

This clonotype has a handful of counts. Possible read error: a much larger clone is one base away. The CDR3 DNA follows: TGTGCCGGCAGCTCACAGGGACTAGCGGGAGATTTGTATTTT. Its protein is CAGSSQGLAGDLYF. This chain joins TRBV7-9 and TRBJ2-3; TRBD2 agrees at 14 bases. The germline V gene encodes CDR1 SEHNR and CDR2 FQNEAQ (reference sequence). The CDR3 contains 14 residues.

This clonotype was counted a few times. The CDR3 protein is CASSAGGTGELFF. Written as DNA, the CDR3 is TGTGCCAGTAGTGCAGGGGGAACCGGGGAGCTGTTTTTT. The chain employs TRBV19 and TRBJ2-2; 7 bases fit TRBD1. With 5 bases clipped from V and 5 bases from J, the junction kept 2 bases outside the gene matches. The CDR3 consists of 13 residues. Germline V gives CDR1 LNHDA, CDR2 SQIVND (reference sequence).

The chain has TRBV20-1 and TRBJ1-1; 7 bases line up with TRBD1. The CDR3 contains 18 residues. The germline V gene encodes CDR1 DFQATT and CDR2 SNEGSKA (reference sequence). V lost 0 bases to trimming and J lost 10 bases; unmatched junction nucleotides: 23. In nucleotides, the CDR3 is TGCAGTGCTAGAGAGTATCCCTCTAAAACAGGGGTGAGGGTACGAGCTTTCTTT. This translates into CSAREYPSKTGVRVRAFF.

This clonotype was counted many times. The chain carries TRBV7-9 and TRBJ2-5; 12 bases are shared with TRBD2. The germline V gene has CDR1 SEHNR and CDR2 FQNEAQ (reference sequence). With V trimmed by 1 base and J by 4 bases, 7 bases remained unmatched. CDR3 length: 17 amino acids. The CDR3 reads CASSLGSTSGSGETQYF. DNA of the CDR3: TGTGCCAGCAGCTTAGGATCGACTAGCGGGAGTGGAGAGACCCAGTACTTC. The whole variable domain, remainder taken from reference TRBV7-9 and TRBJ2-5, is DTGVSQNPRHKITKRGQNVTFRCDPISEHNRLYWYRQTLGQGPEFLTYFQNEAQLEKSRLLSDRFSAERPKGSFSTLEIQRTEQGDSAMYLCASSLGSTSGSGETQYFGPGTRLLVL.

The gene calls are TRBV5-1 and TRBJ1-5; no clear D. Germline CDR1 is SGHRS and CDR2 is YFSETQ. Between the trimmed V and J ends, which lost 4 bases and 6 bases, there was a span of 11 bases. This CDR3 is 13 amino acids long. The CDR3 sequence: CASSQTFGQPQHF. Here the CDR3 DNA reads TGCGCCAGCAGCCAGACGTTCGGTCAGCCCCAGCATTTT.

The table lists this clonotype with a few counts. The chain joins TRBV28 to TRBJ2-7; D is undetermined. Germline CDR1 reads MDHEN; CDR2 reads SYDVKM. This CDR3 has 14 residues. V lost 6 bases to trimming and J lost 2 bases, with 14 bases between them. CDR3 bases: TGTGCCAGCAGCCGGCCGTACCTTACCTACGAGCAGTACTTC. Its translation: CASSRPYLTYEQYF.

A few counts support this clonotype. The gene calls are TRBV5-5 and TRBJ2-7; 13 bases line up with TRBD2. The CDR3 spans 19 residues. Germline V gene data show CDR1 as SGHKS and CDR2 as YYEKEE (reference sequence). With 3 bases clipped from V and 0 bases from J, the junction kept 12 bases outside the gene matches. CDR3: CASSSPQDGLAGVSYEQYF. The CDR3 region has the DNA TGTGCCAGCAGCTCGCCACAAGACGGACTAGCGGGAGTCTCCTACGAGCAGTACTTC.

V and J are TRBV20-1 and TRBJ1-1; a weak D match, TRBD1 (5 bases). There are 14 residues in the CDR3. Deletions cut 6 bases from V and 4 bases from J, with 18 bases between. Germline CDR1 DFQATT, CDR2 SNEGSKA (reference sequence). CDR3 nucleotide sequence: TGCAGTGCCCAGGAAGGGGCGGTTGTCACTGAAGCTTTCTTT. This sequence encodes CSAQEGAVVTEAFF.

The chain joins TRBV28 to TRBJ2-1; D possibly corresponds to TRBD2 (5 bases). The CDR3 runs 14 residues. Germline assignment: CDR1 MDHEN and CDR2 SYDVKM. The V and J ends lost 3 bases and 1 base respectively, with 7 bases between them. CDR3 sequence: CASSFKRSYNEQFF. As DNA, the CDR3 is TGTGCCAGCAGTTTCAAGCGGTCCTACAATGAGCAGTTCTTC.

In its sample, this clonotype was seen many times. The V gene is TRBV2, the J gene TRBJ1-2; TRBD1 matches at 9 bases. The CDR3 spans 12 residues. Germline loops: CDR1 SNHLY, CDR2 FYNNEI. CDR3 coding DNA: TGTGACACCCAACAGGGGGCTTATGGCTACACCTTC. Its translation: CDTQQGAYGYTF.

This clonotype was picked up many times. The genes are TRBV6-1 and TRBJ1-2; 7 positions match TRBD1. CDR3 length equals 13 residues. Trimming at V came to 6 bases and at J to 8 bases, leaving 9 bases not matched to a gene. Germline CDR1 reads MNHNS; CDR2 reads SASEGT. DNA of the CDR3: TGTGCCAGCAGAAAGGGGACAGCTGGAGGCTACACCTTC. This sequence encodes CASRKGTAGGYTF.

This clonotype was seen only a few times. Here the CDR3 reads CSARDRLGNYNEQFF. The CDR3 nucleotides are TGCAGTGCTAGAGACCGTTTGGGGAACTACAATGAGCAGTTCTTC. The chain couples TRBV20-1 to TRBJ2-1; D remains unclear. Per the germline V gene, CDR1 is DFQATT and CDR2 is SNEGSKA (reference sequence). V gave up 0 bases and J gave up 3 bases, with 12 bases separating them. The CDR3 is 15 amino acids.